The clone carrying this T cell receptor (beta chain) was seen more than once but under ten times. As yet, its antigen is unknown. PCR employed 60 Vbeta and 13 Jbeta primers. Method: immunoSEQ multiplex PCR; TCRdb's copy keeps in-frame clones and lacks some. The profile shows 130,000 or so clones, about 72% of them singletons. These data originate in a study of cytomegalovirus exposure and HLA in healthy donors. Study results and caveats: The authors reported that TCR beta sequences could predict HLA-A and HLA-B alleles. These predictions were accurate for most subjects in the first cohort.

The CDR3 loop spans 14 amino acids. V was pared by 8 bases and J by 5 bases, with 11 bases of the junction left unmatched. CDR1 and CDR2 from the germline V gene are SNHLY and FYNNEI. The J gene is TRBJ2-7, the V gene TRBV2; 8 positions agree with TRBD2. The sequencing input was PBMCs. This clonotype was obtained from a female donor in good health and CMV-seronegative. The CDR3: CASRREAGLHEQYF. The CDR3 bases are TGTGCCAGCCGGCGGGAGGCCGGTCTCCACGAGCAGTACTTC.